This TCR beta chain was captured in a study of STAT5B mutations in CD4+ large granular lymphocyte leukemia. Study results and limitations: Without putative leukemic clones, patient CD4-sorted repertoires remained more clonal than healthy CD4+ repertoires.

As regards this clone: Its antigen is currently unknown.

Some clones are missing from TCRdb's copy, which holds only in-frame ones; the method was immunoSEQ multiplex PCR. In the table there are 30,000 to 40,000 clones, about 85% of which are singletons. This CDR3 region has 15 residues. Germline V gene sequence: CDR1 MDHEN, CDR2 SYDVKM. V lost 2 bases to trimming and J lost 7 bases; unmatched junction nucleotides: 10. The chain uses TRBV28 and TRBJ2-7, with 8 bases identical to TRBD1. Sample: CD4+ T cells from blood buffy coats. The TCR was taken from a human donor in good health. The CDR3 nucleotides read TGTGCCAGCAGTTTACCCTCGTGGACAGGGATGGAGCAGTACTTC. Its translation is CASSLPSWTGMEQYF.